The 23 T cell receptor beta chains given below trace back to one sample, sequenced in a study of T cells after yellow fever vaccination. TCRdb called the 5' RACE reads again in MiXCR, with one record for every CDR3 protein. This sample has 300,000 or so distinct CDR3 sequences, with about 6.6% found just once. The source material was PBMCs, sampled roughly seven weeks after the first yellow fever vaccination. The origin of the receptors is a man aged 18 to 29 who received the YFV17D yellow fever vaccine.

This clonotype was seen a few times. Written as DNA, the CDR3 is TGTGCCAGCAGCCCTAACACGGGTCGGGGCAAGAACACTGAAGCTTTCTTT. This encodes CASSPNTGRGKNTEAFF. The chain uses TRBV3-1 and TRBJ1-1; tentatively, D is TRBD1 (5 bases). This CDR3 is built from 17 residues. V was pared by 4 bases and J by 1 base, with 19 bases between. CDR1 is LGHDT, CDR2 YNNKEL, per germline (reference sequence).

This clonotype was observed a few times. The J gene is TRBJ1-6, the V gene TRBV25-1; D unresolved. The CDR3 contains 13 residues. Germline CDR1 and CDR2: MGHDK and SYGVNS. Trimming took off 4 bases at V and 10 bases at J, with 11 bases between the two ends. The CDR3 spells CASSGQVRSPLHF. CDR3 nucleotide sequence: TGTGCCAGCAGTGGCCAGGTCCGGTCACCCCTCCACTTT.

This clonotype was counted a few times. The J gene is TRBJ2-7, the V gene TRBV5-5; 7 nucleotides line up with TRBD1. The germline gives CDR1 SGHKS, CDR2 YYEKEE (reference sequence). This CDR3 region has 14 residues. The ends lost 4 bases at V and 1 base at J; junction bases unmatched: 5. The CDR3 reads CASSRVTGSYEQYF. CDR3 DNA: TGTGCCAGCAGCCGTGTGACAGGGTCCTACGAGCAGTACTTC.

The V call is TRBV15, the J call TRBJ1-2, with 8 bases identical to TRBD1. This CDR3 has 14 amino acids. V lost 5 bases to trimming and J lost 4 bases; unmatched junction nucleotides: 6. Germline V gene lookup returns CDR1 LNHNV and CDR2 YYDKDF (reference sequence). CDR3 in DNA: TGTGCCACCAGCTCCTTGGACAGGGCCTATGGCTACACCTTC. Protein: CATSSLDRAYGYTF.

Note on this clonotype: A read error may account for a junction end that differs from germline. The V and J genes are TRBV18 and TRBJ2-2; D might be TRBD1 (6 bases). The germline gives CDR1 KGHSH, CDR2 LQKENI. The CDR3 runs to 15 residues. In DNA form, the CDR3 reads TGTGCCAGCTCACCGAACGGACAGAACACCGGGGAGCTGTCTTTT. Protein product: CASSPNGQNTGELSF.

This clonotype has a count of ten or more. V and J are TRBV9 and TRBJ2-3; D could derive from TRBD1 or TRBD2 (6 bases each). This CDR3 contains 16 residues. V was cut by 1 base and J by 4 bases, with 16 bases left in between. The germline V gene encodes CDR1 SGDLS and CDR2 YYNGEE. DNA of the CDR3: TGTGCCAGCAGCGTATTCCCAGGGGAGGTTGCAGATACGCAGTATTTT. This translates into CASSVFPGEVADTQYF.

The chain combines TRBV10-3 with TRBJ1-5; D may be TRBD1 (5 bases). Germline CDR1 and CDR2: ENHRY and SYGVKD. Trimming took off 4 bases at V and 9 bases at J, with 13 bases between the two ends. The CDR3 contains 13 residues. CDR3 region: CAISASQGMPQHF. The CDR3 DNA reads TGTGCCATCAGTGCGTCGCAGGGTATGCCCCAGCATTTT.

The chain combines TRBV5-6 with TRBJ2-1; 7 bases are a match to TRBD2. Germline CDR1 reads SGHDT; CDR2 reads YYEEEE. Trimming cost V 5 bases and J 2 bases; bases outside gene matches: 7. This CDR3 has 15 residues. For the CDR3, the DNA is TGTGCCAGCAGATCGAGCGGGGAGACCTACAATGAGCAGTTCTTC. Translation: CASRSSGETYNEQFF.

V is TRBV28 and J is TRBJ1-3; D gene ambiguous. Germline V lookup: CDR1 MDHEN, CDR2 SYDVKM. CDR3 length equals 14 residues. V lost 1 base and J 4 bases, leaving 8 bases between the germline ends. The CDR3: CASSLYGLGNTIYF. CDR3 bases: TGTGCCAGCAGTTTATACGGTTTGGGAAACACCATATATTTT.

In regard to this clonotype: The junction does not match germline at one end; this may be a read error. The chain carries TRBV7-7 and TRBJ2-2; D is perhaps TRBD1 (6 bases). CDR3 length equals 18 residues. Germline CDR1 and CDR2: SSHAT and FNYEAQ (reference sequence). This chain's CDR3 is CASSPSLGGREDTGELFF. The DNA for the CDR3 is TGTGCTAGCAGCCCAAGTCTTGGGGGCAGGGAAGACACCGGGGAGCTGTTTTTT.

This clonotype was recorded a few times. The chain combines TRBV7-9 with TRBJ1-1; 8 nucleotides line up with TRBD1. CDR3 length: 13 residues. After removal of 3 bases from V and 7 bases from J, the junction contained 4 bases not matched to a gene. Germline V gene lookup returns CDR1 SEHNR and CDR2 FQNEAQ (reference sequence). The CDR3 DNA follows: TGTGCCAGCAGCTTGAGGGGGACAGGTGAAGCTTTCTTT. This codes for CASSLRGTGEAFF.

This clonotype appeared many times. The V and J genes are TRBV5-1 and TRBJ2-1, with 7 bases lining up with TRBD2. CDR1 is SGHRS, CDR2 YFSETQ, per germline. The CDR3 totals 14 residues. V shed 2 bases and J 4 bases; nucleotides not matched to a gene: 3. CDR3 protein: CASSLAGPYNEQFF. CDR3 nucleotides: TGCGCCAGCAGCTTAGCGGGACCTTACAATGAGCAGTTCTTC.

This chain uses TRBV18 with TRBJ2-5; D possibly corresponds to TRBD1 (6 bases). The CDR3 is made up of 14 amino acids. V lost 3 bases and J 4 bases, leaving 12 bases between the germline ends. Germline CDR1 and CDR2: KGHSH and LQKENI. The CDR3 region has the DNA TGTGCCAGCTCACCGTCCAGGGGTGGAGAGACCCAGTACTTC. Protein sequence: CASSPSRGGETQYF.

In its sample, this clonotype was seen a few times. This rearrangement joins TRBV7-3 to TRBJ1-1, with D hard to call. The V gene lost 1 base and the J gene lost 3 bases, with 6 bases spanning the gap. The CDR3 spans 13 residues. From germline, CDR1 is SGHTA and CDR2 FQGTGA. The CDR3, as DNA: TGTGCCAGCAGCTTAAGTGGGGACACTGAAGCTTTCTTT. It encodes CASSLSGDTEAFF.

This clonotype occurred many times. The gene calls are TRBV24-1 and TRBJ2-2; TRBD1 might be the D (5 bases). Germline CDR1 KGHDR, CDR2 SFDVKD. V dropped 2 bases and J dropped 7 bases, with 13 bases sitting between them. CDR3 length: 15 residues. The chain's CDR3 is CATSDSGHWDGELFF. The DNA of the CDR3 is TGTGCCACCAGTGATTCCGGACATTGGGACGGGGAGCTGTTTTTT.

The chain recombines TRBV19 with TRBJ1-5; TRBD1 matches at 7 bases. J gave up 7 bases and V 5 bases, and 11 bases lay outside the gene matches. The CDR3 is 15 residues long. CDR1 LNHDA and CDR2 SQIVND come from the germline V gene (reference sequence). Here the CDR3 DNA reads TGTGCCAGTAGTGTGGGACAGCGACTTCGGCAGCCCCAGCATTTT. This translates into CASSVGQRLRQPQHF.

This clonotype turned up a few times. V gene TRBV11-1 combines with J gene TRBJ2-1; D may be TRBD1 (5 bases). Germline-derived CDR1 and CDR2 are SGHAT and FQDESV (reference sequence). V was cut by 1 base and J by 7 bases, with 14 bases left in between. The CDR3 has 15 amino acids. CDR3 region: CASSLGGPRRNEQFF. CDR3 sequence (DNA): TGTGCCAGCAGCTTAGGGGGCCCGCGGCGGAATGAGCAGTTCTTC.

Only a few counts were recorded for this clonotype. The CDR3 coding sequence is TGTGCCAGTAATACAGGGGGCGCGGGACAGCCCCAGCATTTT. Protein product: CASNTGGAGQPQHF. The V gene is TRBV19, the J gene TRBJ1-5; 9 bases align to TRBD1. Germline CDR1 and CDR2: LNHDA and SQIVND (reference sequence). Losses at the gene ends were 7 bases for V and 7 bases for J; bases not matched to a gene: 8. The CDR3 is 14 residues long.

The rearrangement links TRBV19 to TRBJ2-7; 7 bases map to TRBD1. J was trimmed by 0 bases and V by 5 bases; bases with no gene match: 7. The CDR3 runs to 15 residues. Germline CDR1 and CDR2: LNHDA and SQIVND (reference sequence). The CDR3 region has the DNA TGTGCCAGTAGTGAGGACAGGTCGAACTCCTACGAGCAGTACTTC. This codes for CASSEDRSNSYEQYF.

This clonotype was seen a handful of times. V gene TRBV7-8 combines with J gene TRBJ2-5, with D uncertain. Germline V gives CDR1 SGHVS, CDR2 FQNEAQ. The CDR3 sequence is 16 residues long. Trimming took 5 bases from V and 0 from J, leaving 16 bases between them. CDR3 nucleotide sequence: TGTGCCAGCAGCAGATCACCACTGGCTTACCAAGAGACCCAGTACTTC. Translated, it gives CASSRSPLAYQETQYF. Supplemented by reference TRBV7-8 and TRBJ2-5, the full variable domain reads GAGVSQSPRYKVAKRGQDVALRCDPISGHVSLFWYQQALGQGPEFLTYFQNEAQLDKSGLPSDRFFAERPEGSVSTLKIQRTQQEDSAVYLCASSRSPLAYQETQYFGPGTRLLVL.

This clonotype was counted only a few times. V gene TRBV12-3 or TRBV12-4 combines with J gene TRBJ2-5; D is possibly TRBD1 (5 bases). The CDR3 spans 13 residues. V lost 7 bases, J lost 5 bases, and 14 bases lay in between. The CDR3 DNA reads TGTGCCAGCAACGAAGGGGTTGACGAGACCCAGTACTTC. Translating gives CASNEGVDETQYF.

This clonotype was seen repeatedly, ten times or more. The chain combines TRBV12-3 or TRBV12-4 with TRBJ2-5; no clear D. The CDR3 contains 12 residues. V shed 2 bases and J shed 7 bases, with 8 bases lying between them. The CDR3 is CASSLSHGTQYF. The CDR3 coding sequence is TGTGCCAGCAGTTTATCCCATGGGACCCAGTACTTC.

The J gene is TRBJ2-2, the V gene TRBV19; TRBD2 aligns across 7 bases. Germline-derived CDR1 and CDR2 are LNHDA and SQIVND (reference sequence). Trimming cost V 9 bases and J 7 bases; bases outside gene matches: 11. The CDR3 is 14 amino acids. CDR3 bases: TGTGCCAGCCAACTAGCGCGGGTCGGCGGGGAGCTGTTTTTT. It is translated as CASQLARVGGELFF. The full variable domain, rest sourced from reference TRBV19 and TRBJ2-2, is DGGITQSPKYLFRKEGQNVTLSCEQNLNHDAMYWYRQDPGQGLRLIYYSQIVNDFQKGDIAEGYSVSREKKESFPLTVTSAQKNPTAFYLCASQLARVGGELFFGEGSRLTVL.